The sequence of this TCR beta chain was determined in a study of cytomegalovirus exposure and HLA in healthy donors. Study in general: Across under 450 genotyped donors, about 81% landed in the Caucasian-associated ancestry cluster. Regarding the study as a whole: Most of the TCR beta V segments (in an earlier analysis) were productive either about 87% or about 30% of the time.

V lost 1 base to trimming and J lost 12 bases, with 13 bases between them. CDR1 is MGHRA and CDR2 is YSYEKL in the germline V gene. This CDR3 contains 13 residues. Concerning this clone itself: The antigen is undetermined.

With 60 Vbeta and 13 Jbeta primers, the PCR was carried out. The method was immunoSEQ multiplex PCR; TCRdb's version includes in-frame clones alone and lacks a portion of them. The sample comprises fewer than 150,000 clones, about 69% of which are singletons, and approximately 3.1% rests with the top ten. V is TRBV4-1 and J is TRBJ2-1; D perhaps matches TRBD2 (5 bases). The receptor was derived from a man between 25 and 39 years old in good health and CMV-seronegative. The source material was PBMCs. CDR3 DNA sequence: TGCGCCAGCAGCCAAGTGTATCGTGAGGGGCAGTTCTTC. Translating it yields CASSQVYREGQFF.